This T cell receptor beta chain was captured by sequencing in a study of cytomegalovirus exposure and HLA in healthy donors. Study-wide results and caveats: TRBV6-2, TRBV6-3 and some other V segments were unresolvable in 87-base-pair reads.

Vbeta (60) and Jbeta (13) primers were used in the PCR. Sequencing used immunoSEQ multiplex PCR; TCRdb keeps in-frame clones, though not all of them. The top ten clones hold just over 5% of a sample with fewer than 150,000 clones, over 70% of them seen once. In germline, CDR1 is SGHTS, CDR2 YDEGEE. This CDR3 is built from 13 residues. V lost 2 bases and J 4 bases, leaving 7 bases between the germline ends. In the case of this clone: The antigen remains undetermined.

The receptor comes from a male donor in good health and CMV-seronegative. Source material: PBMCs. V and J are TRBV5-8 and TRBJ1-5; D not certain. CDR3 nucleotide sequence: TGTGCCAGCAGCTTAGATAGAAATCAGCCCCAGCATTTT. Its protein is CASSLDRNQPQHF.